A single sample is the source of the 26 T cell receptor beta chains below, sequenced in a study of T cell responses to AZD1222 COVID-19 vaccine. The repertoire was sequenced with immunoSEQ multiplex PCR; TCRdb's copy has only in-frame clones and lacks some. The repertoire holds about 79,000 clones, about 91% seen once, with approximately 6.6% in the top ten. The sequences come from peripheral blood, collected on day 0 of MenACWY control vaccination. The receptors come from an adult in good health.

This clone was seen more than once but under ten times. The chain joins TRBV15 to TRBJ1-3, with a tentative D call TRBD1 (5 bases). The CDR3 extends over 14 amino acids. The V end lost 5 bases, the J end lost 2 bases, and 10 bases lay between the germline ends. Germline V gene data show CDR1 as LNHNV and CDR2 as YYDKDF (reference sequence). CDR3 amino acids: CATSVGLAGNTIYF. DNA for the CDR3: TGTGCCACCAGCGTGGGGCTAGCTGGAAACACCATATATTTT.

V gene TRBV28 combines with J gene TRBJ1-3; tentatively, D is TRBD1 (5 bases). The length of the CDR3 is 16 residues. CDR1 is MDHEN and CDR2 is SYDVKM in the germline V gene. V was shortened by 5 bases and J by 8 bases, with 22 bases between the two germline ends. CDR3 DNA: TGTGCCAGCAGTGGGGCAGGAGCCCCCGAAGAACACACCATATATTTT. Translated: CASSGAGAPEEHTIYF.

This chain uses TRBV16 with TRBJ1-1, with 8 bases aligning to TRBD1. V was pared by 4 bases and J by 4 bases, with 8 bases of the junction left unmatched. CDR1 KGHSY and CDR2 FQNENV come from the germline V gene. The CDR3 is 15 amino acids. The CDR3 reads CASSPLITGGTEAFF. For the CDR3, the DNA is TGTGCCAGCAGCCCACTAATAACAGGGGGCACTGAAGCTTTCTTT.

The rearrangement uses TRBV9 and TRBJ1-1; the D gene is possibly TRBD1 (5 bases). V lost 4 bases and J lost 3, with 10 bases in between. CDR1 SGDLS and CDR2 YYNGEE come from the germline V gene. The CDR3 extends over 13 amino acids. The CDR3 is CASSNQGDTEAFF. CDR3 nucleotides: TGTGCCAGCAGCAATCAGGGTGACACTGAAGCTTTCTTT. The full variable domain, with the rest looked up from reference TRBV9 and TRBJ1-1, is DSGVTQTPKHLITATGQRVTLRCSPRSGDLSVYWYQQSLDQGLQFLIQYYNGEERAKGNILERFSAQQFPDLHSELNLSSLELGDSALYFCASSNQGDTEAFFGQGTRLTVV.

This sequence joins TRBV6-1 and TRBJ2-1, with TRBD2 matching over 9 bases. The CDR3 consists of 14 residues. Per the germline V gene, CDR1 is MNHNS and CDR2 is SASEGT. Germline trimming cut 2 bases from V and 7 bases from J; bases unmatched to any gene: 3. The CDR3 loop reads CASSEIAGVNEQFF. For the CDR3, the DNA is TGTGCCAGCAGTGAAATAGCGGGAGTAAATGAGCAGTTCTTC.

V gene TRBV20-1 combines with J gene TRBJ1-1; TRBD1 aligns across 8 bases. The CDR3 sequence is 15 residues long. Trimming removed 3 bases from V and 5 bases from J; junction bases left unmatched: 11. Germline V gene lookup returns CDR1 DFQATT and CDR2 SNEGSKA (reference sequence). The CDR3 loop is CSASPQGAVGTEAFF. The CDR3, as DNA: TGCAGTGCTAGTCCTCAGGGGGCAGTAGGAACTGAAGCTTTCTTT.

The DNA for the CDR3 is TGTGCCTGGGAGCCGGGACGGTTGAACACTGAAGCTTTCTTT. Amino acid sequence: CAWEPGRLNTEAFF. The rearrangement links TRBV30 to TRBJ1-1, with D tentatively TRBD1 (5 bases). Per germline, CDR1 GTSNPN and CDR2 SVGIG (reference sequence). Trimming left V 5 bases short and J 0 bases short, with 13 bases between. The CDR3 totals 14 residues.

The chain is built from TRBV15 and TRBJ1-1; 7 bases are a match to TRBD1. V shed 4 bases, J shed 1 base, and the junction held 3 bases outside the gene matches. Germline lookup yields CDR1 LNHNV and CDR2 YYDKDF (reference sequence). The CDR3 is made up of 14 amino acids. The DNA of the CDR3 is TGTGCCACCAGCATACGACAGGGGAACACTGAAGCTTTCTTT. Translation gives CATSIRQGNTEAFF.

This rearrangement joins TRBV7-6 to TRBJ2-7, with D tentatively TRBD2 (7 bases). The CDR3 loop spans 18 amino acids. Germline V gene data show CDR1 as SGHVS and CDR2 as FNYEAQ. The V end lost 5 bases, the J end lost 4 bases, and 27 bases lay between the germline ends. Here the CDR3 reads CASSGRGIVGGPGYEQYF. The CDR3 DNA sequence: TGTGCCAGCAGCGGCAGGGGAATTGTGGGAGGGCCTGGGTACGAGCAGTACTTC. The full variable domain, with the rest looked up from reference TRBV7-6 and TRBJ2-7, is GAGVSQSPRYKVTKRGQDVALRCDPISGHVSLYWYRQALGQGPEFLTYFNYEAQQDKSGLPNDRFSAERPEGSISTLTIQRTEQRDSAMYRCASSGRGIVGGPGYEQYFGPGTRLTVT.

The rearrangement uses TRBV9 and TRBJ1-3; weak D call: TRBD1 (5 bases). V lost 4 bases, J lost 0 bases, and 8 bases lay in between. The CDR3 length is 14 residues. Germline loops: CDR1 SGDLS, CDR2 YYNGEE. Here the CDR3 DNA reads TGTGCCAGCAGCCCGGGGCTCTCTGGAAACACCATATATTTT. Amino acid sequence: CASSPGLSGNTIYF.

This sequence joins TRBV29-1 and TRBJ1-1, with D unclear. The CDR3 runs 15 residues. V dropped 4 bases and J dropped 4 bases, with 19 bases sitting between them. The germline CDR1 and CDR2 sequences are SQVTM and ANQGSEA. As DNA, the CDR3 is TGCAGCGTTGGGGGTAAGGGTTTAAGGAGCACTGAAGCTTTCTTT. It is translated as CSVGGKGLRSTEAFF.

The table lists this clone with a few counts. This chain connects TRBV5-5 to TRBJ1-6; D is unclear. This CDR3 region has 13 residues. With 4 bases removed from V and 6 bases from J, the gap between germline ends came to 8 bases. In germline, CDR1 is SGHKS, CDR2 YYEKEE (reference sequence). The CDR3 loop reads CASSPLSNSPLHF. The CDR3 nucleotides are TGTGCCAGCAGCCCCCTTTCTAATTCACCCCTCCACTTT.

The chain carries TRBV7-2 and TRBJ2-1, with D tentatively TRBD1 or TRBD2 (5 bases each). Trimming shortened V by 5 bases and J by 8 bases, and 22 bases separated the two germline ends. Germline V lookup: CDR1 SGHTA, CDR2 FQGNSA. CDR3 size: 16 residues. CDR3 residues: CASSTLPGRQEYEQFF. The CDR3 bases are TGTGCCAGCAGCACTCTCCCGGGACGGCAAGAGTATGAGCAGTTCTTC. Based on the CDR3 plus reference TRBV7-2 and TRBJ2-1, the full variable domain is GAGVSQSPSNKVTEKGKDVELRCDPISGHTALYWYRQSLGQGLEFLIYFQGNSAPDKSGLPSDRFSAERTGGSVSTLTIQRTQQEDSAVYLCASSTLPGRQEYEQFFGPGTRLTVL.

This clone was found once. The V call is TRBV10-3, the J call TRBJ2-5; 7 bases are shared with TRBD1. V trimming: 2 bases; J trimming: 5 bases; junction bases outside the gene matches: 2. CDR3 length: 13 amino acids. Germline V gene sequence: CDR1 ENHRY, CDR2 SYGVKD. This CDR3 reads CAISEGDSETQYF. The CDR3 DNA reads TGTGCCATCAGTGAGGGGGACAGTGAGACCCAGTACTTC.

The chain is built from TRBV10-3 and TRBJ2-5, with D possibly matching TRBD1 (7 bases). The CDR3 sequence is 15 residues long. The germline gives CDR1 ENHRY, CDR2 SYGVKD. The ends were cut back, 4 bases at V and 3 bases at J, with 15 bases in the middle. CDR3 region: CAISGVARGEETQYF. The DNA for the CDR3 is TGTGCCATCAGTGGGGTGGCCAGGGGGGAAGAGACCCAGTACTTC.

The V call is TRBV20-1, the J call TRBJ2-5; D possibly corresponds to TRBD1 (6 bases). Germline CDR1 DFQATT, CDR2 SNEGSKA (reference sequence). V was shortened by 8 bases and J by 5 bases, with 9 bases between the two germline ends. The CDR3 runs to 10 residues. The DNA for the CDR3 is TGCAGTTCAGGGGTGGAGACCCAGTACTTC. It yields the protein CSSGVETQYF.

This rearrangement joins TRBV28 to TRBJ1-2, with D unresolved. Trimming removed 4 bases from V and 1 base from J, with 10 bases in between. Germline assignment: CDR1 MDHEN and CDR2 SYDVKM. The CDR3 has 14 amino acids. CDR3 protein: CASSSPTGNYGYTF. In DNA, the CDR3 is TGTGCCAGCAGTTCCCCAACGGGTAACTATGGCTACACCTTC.

The genes are TRBV6-4 and TRBJ2-3; 8 bases map to TRBD2. Germline V gene lookup returns CDR1 MRHNA and CDR2 SNTAGT. V was clipped by 3 bases and J by 4 bases; unmatched bases: 6. CDR3 size: 15 residues. CDR3 loop: CASSEVGRASDTQYF. The CDR3 DNA reads TGTGCCAGCAGTGAAGTCGGGAGGGCTTCAGATACGCAGTATTTT.

This chain connects TRBV3-1 (or the pseudogene TRBV3-2) to TRBJ2-5; 11 positions match TRBD2. The germline CDR1 and CDR2 sequences are LGHDT and YNNKEL (reference sequence). The J segment lost 2 bases and the V segment lost 4 bases, leaving 3 bases of the junction unmatched. This CDR3 contains 15 residues. The CDR3 DNA is TGTGCCAGCAGCCCGACTAGCGGGGTACAAGAGACCCAGTACTTC. Translated, it gives CASSPTSGVQETQYF.

This clone occurred a few times. The rearrangement uses TRBV28 and TRBJ2-7; D is perhaps TRBD2 (5 bases). Per the germline V gene, CDR1 is MDHEN and CDR2 is SYDVKM. V lost 3 bases to trimming and J lost 4 bases, with 10 bases between them. The CDR3 loop spans 13 amino acids. CDR3 amino acids: CASSFGSGYEQYF. The CDR3 DNA follows: TGTGCCAGCAGTTTCGGGTCGGGGTACGAGCAGTACTTC. Full variable domain (missing parts from reference TRBV28 and TRBJ2-7): DVKVTQSSRYLVKRTGEKVFLECVQDMDHENMFWYRQDPGLGLRLIYFSYDVKMKEKGDIPEGYSVSREKKERFSLILESASTNQTSMYLCASSFGSGYEQYFGPGTRLTVT.

The chain combines TRBV6-1 with TRBJ2-7, with 9 bases fitting TRBD2. V lost 2 bases and J lost 0; bases outside the gene matches: 2. Germline V gives CDR1 MNHNS, CDR2 SASEGT. The CDR3 has 15 residues. The CDR3 nucleotides read TGTGCCAGCAGTGAAAGACTAGCGGCCTCCTACGAGCAGTACTTC. Amino acids: CASSERLAASYEQYF.

The V call is TRBV11-1, the J call TRBJ2-7; 8 bases match TRBD1. V shed 3 bases, J shed 3 bases, and the junction held 7 bases outside the gene matches. Per germline, CDR1 SGHAT and CDR2 FQDESV (reference sequence). The CDR3 runs to 15 residues. CDR3 in amino acids: CASSLPEGQDYEQYF. The CDR3 nucleotides read TGTGCCAGCAGCTTGCCCGAGGGACAGGACTACGAGCAGTACTTC.

Concerning this clone itself: The sample holds other DNA sequences that translate to the same CDR3. The chain has TRBV18 and TRBJ2-1; either TRBD1 or TRBD2 may fit D (5 bases each). Germline-derived CDR1 and CDR2 are KGHSH and LQKENI. CDR3 length: 16 residues. V was pared by 3 bases and J by 0 bases, with 12 bases between. This CDR3 reads CASSPRPGSSYNEQFF. The CDR3 bases are TGTGCCAGCTCACCCCGCCCAGGGAGCTCCTACAATGAGCAGTTCTTC. The full variable domain, in which reference TRBV18 and TRBJ2-1 provide the parts outside the CDR3, is NAGVMQNPRHLVRRRGQEARLRCSPMKGHSHVYWYRQLPEEGLKFMVYLQKENIIDESGMPKERFSAEFPKEGPSILRIQQVVRGDSAAYFCASSPRPGSSYNEQFFGPGTRLTVL.

The chain has TRBV29-1 and TRBJ2-3; D remains ambiguous. The ends were cut back, 0 bases at V and 2 bases at J, with 6 bases in the middle. This CDR3 is 13 amino acids long. Germline V gene lookup returns CDR1 SQVTM and CDR2 ANQGSEA. In DNA form, the CDR3 reads TGCAGCGTTGAAGATCCGACCACAGATACGCAGTATTTT. Translated: CSVEDPTTDTQYF.

V usage is TRBV28 and J usage is TRBJ1-5; D unclear. The V and J ends lost 5 bases and 6 bases respectively, with 2 bases between them. This CDR3 has 10 amino acids. Per germline, CDR1 MDHEN and CDR2 SYDVKM. The DNA for the CDR3 is TGTGCCAGCAGTGGTCAGCCCCAGCATTTT. Translated, it gives CASSGQPQHF.

The chain joins TRBV3-1 (or the pseudogene TRBV3-2) to TRBJ2-3; D may correspond to TRBD1 or TRBD2 (5 bases each). Per germline, CDR1 LGHDT and CDR2 YNNKEL (reference sequence). Trimming took off 2 bases at V and 2 bases at J, with 8 bases between the two ends. This CDR3 has 14 amino acids. The CDR3 reads CASSQTGPTDTQYF. The CDR3 coding sequence is TGTGCCAGCAGCCAAACGGGACCCACAGATACGCAGTATTTT.